What follows are 13 T cell receptor beta chains derived from one specimen sequenced in a study of cytomegalovirus exposure and HLA in healthy donors. The PCR used 60 Vbeta and 13 Jbeta primers. Libraries were prepared by immunoSEQ multiplex PCR; TCRdb keeps only in-frame clonotypes and omits some of them. The sample consists of around 150,000 clones, approximately 8.9% of them appearing once. Sequencing was done on a sample of PBMCs. The receptors stem from a woman aged 40-49 years in good health and CMV-seropositive.

This clone was observed a few times. The chain recombines TRBV19 with TRBJ1-3; tentative D call: TRBD1 (5 bases). V dropped 3 bases and J dropped 3 bases, with 9 bases sitting between them. Germline CDR1 and CDR2: LNHDA and SQIVND (reference sequence). The CDR3 consists of 14 residues. The chain's CDR3 is CASSIAGLGNTIYF. CDR3 coding DNA: TGTGCCAGTAGTATTGCGGGACTTGGAAACACCATATATTTT.

The chain combines TRBV6-5 with TRBJ1-4; D remains unclear. V was trimmed by 6 bases and J by 8 bases, leaving 16 bases between them. Per germline, CDR1 MNHEY and CDR2 SVGAGI. This CDR3 is built from 14 residues. The CDR3 is CASSPQPSGEKLFF. CDR3 DNA: TGTGCCAGCAGCCCACAGCCTTCGGGAGAAAAACTGTTTTTT.

The CDR3: CASSGTGANTEAFF. The CDR3 DNA sequence: TGTGCCAGCAGTGGGACAGGGGCGAACACTGAAGCTTTCTTT. The chain joins TRBV25-1 to TRBJ1-1, with TRBD1 matching 9 bases. The CDR3 length is 14 residues. V shed 4 bases, J shed 1 base, and the junction held 1 base outside the gene matches. Germline V gene sequence: CDR1 MGHDK, CDR2 SYGVNS.

This clone came up a few times. The CDR3 reads CASSSDRGPLYTF. The CDR3, as DNA: TGTGCCAGCAGCTCAGACAGGGGGCCCCTTTACACCTTC. This chain uses TRBV5-4 with TRBJ1-2; 10 positions match TRBD1. Per the germline V gene, CDR1 is SGHNT and CDR2 is YYREEE (reference sequence). J was trimmed by 11 bases and V by 3 bases; bases with no gene match: 7. This CDR3 is 13 amino acids long.

The chain carries TRBV7-6 and TRBJ2-7, with D possibly matching TRBD2 (6 bases). Trimming left V 4 bases short and J 3 bases short, with 10 bases between. The germline CDR1 and CDR2 sequences are SGHVS and FNYEAQ. This CDR3 contains 13 residues. The CDR3 DNA sequence: TGTGCCAGCAGCTCCCAGGGAGGCTACGAGCAGTACTTC. Translating gives CASSSQGGYEQYF.

V gene TRBV6-5 combines with J gene TRBJ2-2; a possible D gene is TRBD1 (6 bases). This CDR3 is built from 15 residues. Germline V gene sequence: CDR1 MNHEY, CDR2 SVGAGI. V was shortened by 7 bases and J by 2 bases, with 14 bases between the two germline ends. The CDR3 coding sequence is TGTGCCAGCAACCCGACAGGAGCAAACACCGGGGAGCTGTTTTTT. Translated: CASNPTGANTGELFF.

This clone has a handful of counts. The chain uses TRBV6-5 and TRBJ1-2, with 7 bases identical to TRBD1. V gave up 6 bases and J gave up 1 base; unmatched junction bases: 5. Germline V CDR1 and CDR2: MNHEY, SVGAGI. The CDR3 loop spans 14 amino acids. The CDR3 coding sequence is TGTGCCAGCAGACAGGGGAACTATAACTATGGCTACACCTTC. This encodes CASRQGNYNYGYTF.

The chain uses TRBV7-2 and TRBJ1-5, with 7 positions matching TRBD1. This CDR3 spans 14 amino acids. The V segment lost 6 bases and the J segment 7 bases; nucleotides outside the gene matches: 9. Germline-derived CDR1 and CDR2 are SGHTA and FQGNSA. The chain's CDR3 is CASSEDRLRQPQHF. The CDR3 DNA follows: TGTGCCAGCAGTGAGGACAGGTTGAGACAGCCCCAGCATTTT.

This clone was observed a few times. The genes are TRBV6-4 and TRBJ1-2, with 9 bases that match TRBD1. V was clipped by 0 bases and J by 6 bases; unmatched bases: 11. CDR3 length equals 17 residues. Germline-derived CDR1 and CDR2 are MRHNA and SNTAGT. DNA for the CDR3: TGTGCCAGCAGTGACTCCGGTGGGACAGGGTCATTAGATGGCTACACCTTC. Protein: CASSDSGGTGSLDGYTF.

This clone has more than one count but fewer than ten. The chain joins TRBV15 to TRBJ1-5; D gene ambiguous. Germline values: CDR1 LNHNV, CDR2 YYDKDF (reference sequence). The germline V and J ends were trimmed by 1 base and 5 bases, with 3 bases remaining between them. The CDR3 runs to 12 residues. The CDR3 DNA is TGTGCCACCAGCAGAGCAGATCAGCCCCAGCATTTT. Amino acids: CATSRADQPQHF.

This clone showed up just a few times. V gene TRBV5-1 combines with J gene TRBJ2-7, with a weak D call TRBD1 (7 bases). The ends were cut back, 1 base at V and 2 bases at J, with 13 bases in the middle. Germline CDR1 reads SGHRS; CDR2 reads YFSETQ. CDR3 size: 15 residues. This CDR3 reads CASSLKGAGTYEQYF. The DNA for the CDR3 is TGCGCCAGCAGCTTGAAGGGGGCGGGGACCTACGAGCAGTACTTC.

This clone occurred a few times. J is TRBJ1-4 and V is TRBV2; 9 nucleotides align to TRBD1. The CDR3 loop spans 14 amino acids. J was trimmed by 6 bases and V by 5 bases; bases with no gene match: 4. Germline CDR1 reads SNHLY; CDR2 reads FYNNEI. DNA of the CDR3: TGTGCCAGCAGTCTGACAGGGGGACATGAAAAACTGTTTTTT. It translates to CASSLTGGHEKLFF.

This clone was counted a few times. One junction end disagrees with the germline gene, perhaps due to a read error. The chain recombines TRBV19 with TRBJ1-4, with a possible D match to TRBD1 (5 bases). Germline V CDR1 and CDR2: LNHDA, SQIVND (reference sequence). This CDR3 spans 13 amino acids. Written as DNA, the CDR3 is TGTGCCAGTAGTCTAAACTCCGGGACTAACCCGATCTTT. Translation gives CASSLNSGTNPIF. Complete variable domain (other parts from reference TRBV19 and TRBJ1-4): DGGITQSPKYLFRKEGQNVTLSCEQNLNHDAMYWYRQDPGQGLRLIYYSQIVNDFQKGDIAEGYSVSREKKESFPLTVTSAQKNPTAFYLCASSLNSGTNPIFGSGTQLSVL.